The clone carrying this T cell receptor beta chain occurred a few times. TCRdb redid the calling of the RT-PCR reads with MiXCR, one entry per CDR3 protein. The repertoire has about a million distinct CDR3 sequences, approximately 19% of them found once; the top ten carry 5% to 7.5%. From germline, CDR1 is SGHRS and CDR2 YFSETQ. Trimming took 4 bases from V and 4 from J, leaving 24 bases between them. The CDR3 is 18 amino acids. These data originate in a study of patients and donors after allogeneic stem cell transplantation. The sequencing input was blood, either unsorted or a sorted T cell fraction (not recorded which). The clonotype comes from a human donor who was either an allogeneic HSCT recipient or a stem cell or donor lymphocyte infusion donor (not recorded which). It is not recorded whose cells these are; they may come from a transplant donor. V and J are TRBV5-1 and TRBJ2-1; tentative D call: TRBD2 (6 bases). This chain's CDR3 is CASSQNAGSRAAYNEQFF. The CDR3 DNA sequence: TGCGCCAGCAGCCAGAACGCGGGATCCCGGGCGGCTTACAATGAGCAGTTCTTC.